One sample yielded the 6 T cell receptor beta chains listed below, sequenced in a study of T cell responses to AZD1222 COVID-19 vaccine. Generated by immunoSEQ multiplex PCR, the TCRdb table keeps only in-frame clones and is missing some. There are about 79,000 clones in the sample; just over 90% occur only once, and roughly 7% lies in the top ten. The material sequenced was peripheral blood, taken on day 0 of MenACWY control vaccination. The source of these receptors is an adult in good health.

The genes are TRBV30 and TRBJ1-2, with D perhaps TRBD1 (6 bases). The CDR3 is 12 amino acids. Trimming pared 3 bases from V and 7 bases from J, leaving 12 bases between. The germline V gene has CDR1 GTSNPN and CDR2 SVGIG (reference sequence). The CDR3 nucleotides are TGTGCCTGGAGCCTACAGGGCCTTGGCTACACCTTC. Protein sequence: CAWSLQGLGYTF.

The J gene is TRBJ2-7, the V gene TRBV7-5; the table's D call of TRBD1 was not tested on the DNA. TRBV7-5 constitutes a pseudogene. The CDR3 spans 16 residues. The CDR3 loop reads CVRSPQGQGGGYEQYF. For the CDR3, the DNA is TGTGTCAGAAGCCCGCAGGGACAGGGTGGAGGGTACGAGCAGTACTTC.

The chain has TRBV6-6 and TRBJ1-5, with TRBD1 as a possible D gene (5 bases). The V and J ends lost 7 bases and 0 bases respectively, with 10 bases between them. The CDR3 consists of 14 residues. CDR1 is MNHNY and CDR2 is SVGAGI in the germline V gene (reference sequence). DNA of the CDR3: TGTGCCAGCATCACGGGACCTAGCAATCAGCCCCAGCATTTT. Translation: CASITGPSNQPQHF.

V and J are TRBV9 and TRBJ1-1; a possible D gene is TRBD1 (6 bases). Per germline, CDR1 SGDLS and CDR2 YYNGEE. The CDR3 runs 14 residues. Trimming shortened V by 4 bases and J by 4 bases, and 14 bases separated the two germline ends. The CDR3 DNA reads as TGTGCCAGCAGCCCTAGTGTAGGGGGCACTGAAGCTTTCTTT. It is translated as CASSPSVGGTEAFF.

The rearrangement uses TRBV2 and TRBJ1-1; 7 nucleotides line up with TRBD1. J was trimmed by 0 bases and V by 7 bases; bases with no gene match: 5. The CDR3 contains 14 residues. Germline CDR1 and CDR2: SNHLY and FYNNEI. The CDR3: CASMPGTVNTEAFF. In DNA, the CDR3 is TGTGCCAGCATGCCCGGGACAGTGAACACTGAAGCTTTCTTT.

V gene TRBV18 combines with J gene TRBJ1-1; 7 bases fit TRBD1. This CDR3 is built from 14 residues. Germline V lookup: CDR1 KGHSH, CDR2 LQKENI. The V gene end was trimmed by 6 bases and the J gene end by 0 bases; junction bases not matched to a gene: 4. This CDR3 is CASSPTGMNTEAFF. The DNA of the CDR3 is TGTGCCAGCTCCCCGACAGGGATGAACACTGAAGCTTTCTTT.